Listed here are 31 T cell receptor beta chains from one sample, sequenced in a study of T cell clones after liver transplantation. TCRdb keeps only in-frame clones here, not all; method: immunoSEQ multiplex PCR. The sample has 45,000 to 60,000 clones; 60% to 75% are singletons. The sequences come from CD4+ T cells from blood, collected at the 22-month timepoint. Source of these receptors: a human patient who received a liver transplant. Some T cells may be transferred from the graft donor.

This clone was detected only once. The rearrangement links TRBV6-1 to TRBJ2-2; 7 nucleotides line up with TRBD1. CDR3 length: 15 residues. CDR1 is MNHNS and CDR2 is SASEGT in the germline V gene. V was clipped by 2 bases and J by 3 bases; unmatched bases: 3. The CDR3 DNA sequence: TGTGCCAGCAGTGAACGGACAGGTTACACCGGGGAGCTGTTTTTT. Its translation is CASSERTGYTGELFF.

J is TRBJ1-3 and V is TRBV19; TRBD1 is a possible D gene (5 bases). Germline CDR1 is LNHDA and CDR2 is SQIVND (reference sequence). This CDR3 is built from 17 residues. The ends were cut back, 0 bases at V and 0 bases at J, with 12 bases in the middle. Written as DNA, the CDR3 is TGTGCCAGTAGTATAGATCTTACAGGACGCTCTGGAAACACCATATATTTT. Its protein is CASSIDLTGRSGNTIYF.

The chain combines TRBV19 with TRBJ1-1; 8 nucleotides line up with TRBD1. With 7 bases clipped from V and 2 bases from J, the junction kept 6 bases outside the gene matches. The CDR3 sequence is 14 residues long. CDR1 and CDR2 from the germline V gene are LNHDA and SQIVND (reference sequence). CDR3 in DNA: TGTGCCAGTACCCGACCAGGGGGCAACACTGAAGCTTTCTTT. Its protein is CASTRPGGNTEAFF.

J is TRBJ1-2 and V is TRBV27; 10 positions agree with TRBD1. This CDR3 contains 15 residues. Germline-derived CDR1 and CDR2 are MNHEY and SMNVEV (reference sequence). J was trimmed by 4 bases and V by 4 bases; bases with no gene match: 6. CDR3 residues: CASSSQDRGFYGYTF. Written as DNA, the CDR3 is TGTGCCAGCAGTTCTCAGGACAGGGGGTTCTATGGCTACACCTTC.

V gene TRBV7-9 combines with J gene TRBJ2-1; the D gene is possibly TRBD2 (6 bases). Trimming pared 5 bases from V and 4 bases from J, leaving 9 bases between. The CDR3 consists of 13 residues. Germline assignment: CDR1 SEHNR and CDR2 FQNEAQ (reference sequence). The CDR3 DNA reads as TGTGCCAGCAGCCTCGGGACTTACAATGAGCAGTTCTTC. It is translated as CASSLGTYNEQFF.

This chain joins TRBV7-7 and TRBJ2-7, with D tentatively TRBD2 (5 bases). CDR1 and CDR2 from the germline V gene are SSHAT and FNYEAQ (reference sequence). The CDR3 sequence is 18 residues long. The V gene lost 2 bases and the J gene lost 0 bases, with 20 bases spanning the gap. This chain's CDR3 is CASSLFRTSRTPSYEQYF. Here the CDR3 DNA reads TGTGCCAGCAGCTTATTCCGGACTTCCCGGACCCCCTCCTACGAGCAGTACTTC.

The chain carries TRBV5-8 and TRBJ1-6, with 10 bases lining up with TRBD1. The CDR3 is made up of 16 amino acids. The J segment lost 9 bases and the V segment lost 2 bases, leaving 8 bases of the junction unmatched. CDR1 and CDR2 (germline): SGHTS, YDEGEE. The CDR3 DNA follows: TGTGCCAGCAGCTTACAGGGGACAGGGGTTTTTTCACCCCTCCACTTT. Amino acids: CASSLQGTGVFSPLHF.

The V and J genes are TRBV15 and TRBJ1-2; no clear D. CDR1 and CDR2 from the germline V gene are LNHNV and YYDKDF (reference sequence). The CDR3 totals 14 residues. Trimming pared 3 bases from V and 4 bases from J, leaving 12 bases between. The CDR3: CATSRGDMGYGYTF. The DNA for the CDR3 is TGTGCCACCAGCAGGGGAGATATGGGCTATGGCTACACCTTC.

This clone was observed a few times. The rearrangement uses TRBV28 and TRBJ1-5; 8 positions agree with TRBD1. CDR3 length equals 13 residues. V was pared by 8 bases and J by 4 bases, with 4 bases of the junction left unmatched. Germline-derived CDR1 and CDR2 are MDHEN and SYDVKM. DNA of the CDR3: TGTGCCAGCGGGGACAGGTGGAATCAGCCCCAGCATTTT. Its protein is CASGDRWNQPQHF.

This sequence joins TRBV7-9 and TRBJ2-5, with no clear D. This CDR3 is built from 14 residues. CDR1 is SEHNR, CDR2 FQNEAQ, per germline (reference sequence). Trimming pared 1 base from V and 1 base from J, leaving 7 bases between. DNA of the CDR3: TGTGCCAGCAGCTTAGAGTTCAGCCAAGAGACCCAGTACTTC. Residues: CASSLEFSQETQYF.

This chain joins TRBV11-1 and TRBJ1-2; 10 bases fit TRBD1. Germline values: CDR1 SGHAT, CDR2 FQDESV (reference sequence). The V gene end was trimmed by 5 bases and the J gene end by 6 bases; junction bases not matched to a gene: 9. CDR3 size: 15 residues. The CDR3 DNA reads TGTGCCAGCAGCCAACCGACAGGGGGCCTGAATGGCTACACCTTC. This codes for CASSQPTGGLNGYTF. Supplemented by reference TRBV11-1 and TRBJ1-2, the full variable domain reads EAEVAQSPRYKITEKSQAVAFWCDPISGHATLYWYRQILGQGPELLVQFQDESVVDDSQLPKDRFSAERLKGVDSTLKIQPAELGDSAMYLCASSQPTGGLNGYTFGSGTRLTVV.

The chain has TRBV5-1 and TRBJ2-7; maybe TRBD1 (5 bases). CDR1 is SGHRS, CDR2 YFSETQ, per germline. Between the trimmed V and J ends, which lost 0 bases and 7 bases, there was a span of 20 bases. CDR3 size: 16 residues. This chain's CDR3 is CASSLGRGGPKGEQYF. The CDR3 DNA is TGCGCCAGCAGCTTGGGTCGCGGCGGACCGAAGGGGGAGCAGTACTTC. Looking up the rest from reference TRBV5-1 and TRBJ2-7 gives the full variable domain: KAGVTQTPRYLIKTRGQQVTLSCSPISGHRSVSWYQQTPGQGLQFLFEYFSETQRNKGNFPGRFSGRQFSNSRSEMNVSTLELGDSALYLCASSLGRGGPKGEQYFGPGTRLTVT.

This chain connects TRBV6-1 to TRBJ2-7; D is unresolved. In germline, CDR1 is MNHNS, CDR2 SASEGT. This CDR3 spans 13 amino acids. Trimming cost V 6 bases and J 0 bases, with 9 bases left between them. CDR3: CASRTESSYEQYF. DNA for the CDR3: TGTGCCAGCAGAACAGAGAGCTCCTACGAGCAGTACTTC.

The V and J genes are TRBV28 and TRBJ2-2; TRBD2 matches at 8 bases. This CDR3 comprises 16 residues. Losses at the gene ends were 4 bases for V and 5 bases for J; bases not matched to a gene: 9. Germline CDR1 is MDHEN and CDR2 is SYDVKM. The CDR3 coding sequence is TGTGCCAGCAGTTCTCTAGCGGGCCTGGGGACCGGGGAGCTGTTTTTT. The encoded protein is CASSSLAGLGTGELFF.

This chain connects TRBV5-1 to TRBJ1-1; possibly TRBD1 for D (6 bases). V was trimmed by 0 bases and J by 2 bases, leaving 11 bases between them. The CDR3 consists of 15 residues. Germline assignment: CDR1 SGHRS and CDR2 YFSETQ. CDR3 region: CASSLGTVINTEAFF. The CDR3 DNA follows: TGCGCCAGCAGCTTGGGGACAGTGATTAACACTGAAGCTTTCTTT.

This rearrangement joins TRBV5-4 to TRBJ1-1; TRBD1 matches 7 bases. The V and J ends lost 4 bases and 1 base, in that order; junction bases with no gene match: 4. The CDR3 has 14 residues. The germline V gene encodes CDR1 SGHNT and CDR2 YYREEE (reference sequence). The CDR3 coding sequence is TGTGCCAGCAGCCCGGGACAGCAGAACACTGAAGCTTTCTTT. Translation: CASSPGQQNTEAFF.

This chain joins TRBV7-9 and TRBJ2-3, with D uncertain. The germline gives CDR1 SEHNR, CDR2 FQNEAQ (reference sequence). The CDR3 consists of 14 residues. The V gene lost 3 bases and the J gene lost 4 bases, with 11 bases spanning the gap. CDR3 loop: CASSFSGRADTQYF. The CDR3 DNA reads TGTGCCAGCAGCTTCAGTGGCCGGGCAGATACGCAGTATTTT.

This clone turned up a few times. This chain uses TRBV6-6 with TRBJ1-1; a possible D gene is TRBD1 (5 bases). This CDR3 contains 15 residues. CDR1 and CDR2 (germline): MNHNY, SVGAGI (reference sequence). The V end was cut by 10 bases, the J end by 0 bases, with 18 bases between. DNA of the CDR3: TGTGCCATCCCCGGGACGGTAATTATGAACACTGAAGCTTTCTTT. Translating it yields CAIPGTVIMNTEAFF.

The V and J genes are TRBV5-4 and TRBJ2-2; 7 bases map to TRBD1. This CDR3 is 14 amino acids long. J gave up 5 bases and V 4 bases, and 5 bases lay outside the gene matches. Germline CDR1 and CDR2: SGHNT and YYREEE (reference sequence). The chain's CDR3 is CASSNRQGTGELFF. The CDR3 bases are TGTGCCAGCAGCAACAGACAGGGAACCGGGGAGCTGTTTTTT.

The genes are TRBV2 and TRBJ2-2; D is possibly TRBD1 or TRBD2 (5 bases each). CDR1 is SNHLY, CDR2 FYNNEI, per germline. V gave up 2 bases and J gave up 1 base, with 11 bases separating them. This CDR3 region has 16 residues. The CDR3 protein is CASSENGGGNTGELFF. CDR3 DNA: TGTGCCAGCAGTGAAAACGGTGGGGGGAACACCGGGGAGCTGTTTTTT.

DNA of the CDR3: TGTGCCAGCAGTTGGGACAGGGGGCGGGGAGAGACCCAGTACTTC. Encoded protein: CASSWDRGRGETQYF. The chain couples TRBV28 to TRBJ2-5, with 12 bases fitting TRBD1. The CDR3 is made up of 15 amino acids. The germline CDR1 and CDR2 sequences are MDHEN and SYDVKM. Unmatched junction bases numbered 4, after V lost 4 bases and J lost 4 bases.

This chain links TRBV2 with TRBJ1-2, with 11 bases identical to TRBD1. This CDR3 contains 13 residues. Germline CDR1 reads SNHLY; CDR2 reads FYNNEI. V lost 2 bases to trimming and J lost 13 bases; unmatched junction nucleotides: 6. The CDR3 loop is CASSEWDRGSCTF. Written as DNA, the CDR3 is TGTGCCAGCAGTGAATGGGACAGGGGGTCGTGCACCTTC.

The chain links TRBV2 to TRBJ2-2; 9 positions agree with TRBD2. V lost 5 bases, J lost 15 bases, and 13 bases stayed unmatched. The CDR3 contains 14 residues. In germline, CDR1 is SNHLY, CDR2 FYNNEI. The CDR3 loop is CASSSERGVGFLFF. The CDR3 coding sequence is TGTGCCAGCAGTTCGGAGCGGGGGGTTGGGTTCTTGTTTTTT.

The rearrangement joins TRBV2 to TRBJ2-5; TRBD2 aligns across 8 bases. The DNA end is a closer match to TRBJ2-7, so the J assignment may be wrong. Germline-derived CDR1 and CDR2 are SNHLY and FYNNEI. The CDR3 runs to 15 residues. For the CDR3, the DNA is TGTGCCAGCAGTGAAATGGCGGGGGGTCCGTACGAGCAGTACTTC. It yields the protein CASSEMAGGPYEQYF.

CDR3 coding DNA: TGTGCCATCAGTGAGTCAAGGAGACAGGGGGTCGGAGGCTACACCTTC. Translating gives CAISESRRQGVGGYTF. V usage is TRBV10-3 and J usage is TRBJ1-2; 9 nucleotides line up with TRBD1. This CDR3 contains 16 residues. Trimming at V came to 0 bases and at J to 8 bases, leaving 10 bases not matched to a gene. Germline values: CDR1 ENHRY, CDR2 SYGVKD.

This chain uses TRBV19 with TRBJ2-2; 9 nucleotides line up with TRBD1. Trimming at V came to 5 bases and at J to 5 bases, leaving 9 bases not matched to a gene. This CDR3 is 16 amino acids long. Germline CDR1 reads LNHDA; CDR2 reads SQIVND (reference sequence). CDR3: CASSLHGTGRTGELFF. DNA of the CDR3: TGTGCCAGTAGTCTCCACGGGACAGGGAGGACCGGGGAGCTGTTTTTT.

The chain combines TRBV7-9 with TRBJ1-1; D is possibly TRBD1 (5 bases). Germline V CDR1 and CDR2: SEHNR, FQNEAQ (reference sequence). This CDR3 has 13 amino acids. Deletions cut 5 bases from V and 11 bases from J, with 18 bases between. The CDR3 here is CASSVVGSGGAFF. In DNA form, the CDR3 reads TGTGCCAGCAGCGTCGTGGGTTCGGGGGGGGCTTTCTTT.

CDR3 protein: CASSQNPSGTQYF. The CDR3, as DNA: TGTGCCAGCAGCCAGAACCCTTCGGGTACGCAGTATTTT. V usage is TRBV4-2 and J usage is TRBJ2-3; D gene unclear. The length of the CDR3 is 13 residues. CDR1 and CDR2 (germline): LGHNA, YNFKEQ. Trimming removed 3 bases from V and 8 bases from J, with 12 bases in between.

The rearrangement links TRBV4-1 to TRBJ1-2; D gene unclear. This CDR3 spans 13 amino acids. The germline V gene has CDR1 MGHRA and CDR2 YSYEKL. The V and J ends lost 4 bases and 2 bases respectively, with 8 bases between them. The CDR3 bases are TGCGCCAGCAGCCCGCTAGGGAACTATGGCTACACCTTC. The encoded protein is CASSPLGNYGYTF.

V is TRBV29-1 and J is TRBJ2-3; the D gene is possibly TRBD1 (5 bases). Germline loops: CDR1 SQVTM, CDR2 ANQGSEA. CDR3 size: 11 residues. The CDR3 DNA reads TGCATAGAACAGGTACAAGATACGCAGTATTTT. Translated: CIEQVQDTQYF.

Relative to its sample, this clone is medium-sized. The chain combines TRBV28 with TRBJ1-6, with D tentatively TRBD1 (5 bases). Trimming removed 7 bases at V and 10 bases at J, with 14 bases between. In germline, CDR1 is MDHEN, CDR2 SYDVKM. This CDR3 is built from 13 residues. DNA of the CDR3: TGTGCCAGCATCTCGGGATACAGGTCACCCCTCCACTTT. It specifies CASISGYRSPLHF.